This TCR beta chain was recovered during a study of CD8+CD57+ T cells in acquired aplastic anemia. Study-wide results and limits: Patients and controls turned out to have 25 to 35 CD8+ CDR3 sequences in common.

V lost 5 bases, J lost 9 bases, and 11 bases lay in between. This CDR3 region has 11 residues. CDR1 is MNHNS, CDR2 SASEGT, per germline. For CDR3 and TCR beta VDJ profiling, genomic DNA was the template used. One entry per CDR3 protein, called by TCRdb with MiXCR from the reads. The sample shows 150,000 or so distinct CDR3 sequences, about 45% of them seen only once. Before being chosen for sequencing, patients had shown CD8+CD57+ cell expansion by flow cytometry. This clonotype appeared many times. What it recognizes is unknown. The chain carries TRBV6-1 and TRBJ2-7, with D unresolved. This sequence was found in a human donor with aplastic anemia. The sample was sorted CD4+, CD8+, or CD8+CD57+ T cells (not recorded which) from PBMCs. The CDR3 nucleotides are TGTGCCAGCAGTCAGCAGGCTGTGCAGTACTTC. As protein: CASSQQAVQYF.